This TCR beta chain was identified in a study of blood T cell repertoires in COVID-19. For the study at large: T cells, B-cell-depleted T cells, or PBMCs provided the cDNA or gDNA that served as material.

Germline loops: CDR1 LNHDA, CDR2 SQIVND (reference sequence). The CDR3 length is 13 residues. Losses at the gene ends were 0 bases for V and 14 bases for J; bases not matched to a gene: 9. The table came from immunoSEQ multiplex PCR; TCRdb's copy has only in-frame clones and leaves some out. The sample lists approximately 60,000 clones, 87% occurring once. The gene calls are TRBV19 and TRBJ1-2; 7 bases align to TRBD1. The material sequenced was peripheral blood. The source of this sequence is a man aged 55 to 69 with active or convalescent COVID-19. CDR3 sequence: CASSIDSETTGTF. The DNA for the CDR3 is TGTGCCAGTAGTATAGATTCTGAGACGACAGGGACCTTC.